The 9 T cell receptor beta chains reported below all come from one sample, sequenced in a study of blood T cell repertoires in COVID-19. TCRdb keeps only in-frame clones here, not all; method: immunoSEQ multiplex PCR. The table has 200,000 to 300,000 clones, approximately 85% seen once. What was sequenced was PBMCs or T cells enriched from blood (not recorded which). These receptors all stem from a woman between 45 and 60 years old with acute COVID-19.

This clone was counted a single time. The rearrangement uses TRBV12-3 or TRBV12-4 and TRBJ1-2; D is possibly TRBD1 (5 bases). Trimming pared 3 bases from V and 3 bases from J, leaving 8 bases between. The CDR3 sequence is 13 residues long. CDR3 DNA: TGTGCCAGCAGTTTTGACAGCGACTATGGCTACACCTTC. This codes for CASSFDSDYGYTF.

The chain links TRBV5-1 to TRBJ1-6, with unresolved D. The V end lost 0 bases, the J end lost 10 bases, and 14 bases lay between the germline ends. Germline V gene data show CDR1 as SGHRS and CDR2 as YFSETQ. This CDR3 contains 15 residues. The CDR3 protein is CASSLAAQSGSPLHF. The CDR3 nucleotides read TGCGCCAGCAGCTTGGCGGCACAATCAGGCTCACCCCTCCACTTT.

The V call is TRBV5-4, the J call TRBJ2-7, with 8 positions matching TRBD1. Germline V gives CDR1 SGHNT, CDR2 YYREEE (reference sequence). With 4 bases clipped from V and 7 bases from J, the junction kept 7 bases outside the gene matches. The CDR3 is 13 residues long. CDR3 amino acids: CASSVDRETEQYF. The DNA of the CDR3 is TGTGCCAGCAGCGTGGACAGGGAGACAGAGCAGTACTTC.

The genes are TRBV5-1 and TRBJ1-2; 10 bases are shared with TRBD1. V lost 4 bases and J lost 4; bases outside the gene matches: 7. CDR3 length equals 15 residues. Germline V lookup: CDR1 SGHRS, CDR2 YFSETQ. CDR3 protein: CASSPPTGGPYGYTF. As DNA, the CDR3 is TGCGCCAGCAGCCCGCCGACAGGGGGCCCCTATGGCTACACCTTC.

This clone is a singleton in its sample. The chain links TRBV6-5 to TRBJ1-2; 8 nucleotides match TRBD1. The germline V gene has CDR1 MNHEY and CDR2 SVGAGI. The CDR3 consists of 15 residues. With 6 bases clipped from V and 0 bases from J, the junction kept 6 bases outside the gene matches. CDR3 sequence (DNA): TGTGCCAGCAGAACCCGACAGGGGACTAACTATGGCTACACCTTC. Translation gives CASRTRQGTNYGYTF.

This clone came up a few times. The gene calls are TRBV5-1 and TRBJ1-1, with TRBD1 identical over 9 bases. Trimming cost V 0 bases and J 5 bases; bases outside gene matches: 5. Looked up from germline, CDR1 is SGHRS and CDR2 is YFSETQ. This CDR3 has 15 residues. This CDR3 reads CASSLAGQGWTEAFF. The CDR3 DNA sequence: TGCGCCAGCAGCTTGGCCGGACAGGGGTGGACTGAAGCTTTCTTT. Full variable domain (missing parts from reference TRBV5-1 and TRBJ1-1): KAGVTQTPRYLIKTRGQQVTLSCSPISGHRSVSWYQQTPGQGLQFLFEYFSETQRNKGNFPGRFSGRQFSNSRSEMNVSTLELGDSALYLCASSLAGQGWTEAFFGQGTRLTVV.

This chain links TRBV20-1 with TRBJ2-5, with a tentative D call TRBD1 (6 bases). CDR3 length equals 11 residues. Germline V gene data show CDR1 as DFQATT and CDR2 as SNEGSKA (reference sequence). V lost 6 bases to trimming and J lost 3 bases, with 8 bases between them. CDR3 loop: CSATGKETQYF. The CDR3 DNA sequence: TGCAGTGCAACAGGGAAAGAGACCCAGTACTTC.

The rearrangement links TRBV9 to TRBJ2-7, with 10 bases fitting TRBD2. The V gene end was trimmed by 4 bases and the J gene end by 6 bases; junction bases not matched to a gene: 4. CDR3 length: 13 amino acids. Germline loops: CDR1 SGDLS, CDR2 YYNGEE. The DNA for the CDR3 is TGTGCCAGCAGCTTCCGACTAGCGGGCGAGCAGTACTTC. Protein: CASSFRLAGEQYF.

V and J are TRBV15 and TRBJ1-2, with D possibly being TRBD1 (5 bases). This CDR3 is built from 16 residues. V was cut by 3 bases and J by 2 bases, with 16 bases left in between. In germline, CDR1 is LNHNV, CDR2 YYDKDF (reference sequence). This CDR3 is CATSSSETETNYGYTF. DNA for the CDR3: TGTGCCACCAGCAGTTCAGAGACAGAGACAAACTATGGCTACACCTTC.